The next 18 T cell receptor beta chains were all read from a single sample in a study of T cells in tuberculosis. The protocol was immunoSEQ multiplex PCR, while the TCRdb copy is restricted to in-frame clones and leaves out a portion. Of tens of thousands of clones detected, roughly 94% appear once; the ten largest clones hold roughly 4%. Specified time point: new active TB diagnosis, blood taken before or within 7 days of starting treatment. Sequenced here: PBMCs, sampled at tuberculosis diagnosis. The receptors originated from an adult with tuberculosis.

The chain has TRBV19 and TRBJ2-2; 8 nucleotides agree with TRBD1. Germline V gene lookup returns CDR1 LNHDA and CDR2 SQIVND (reference sequence). CDR3 length: 16 amino acids. V gave up 7 bases and J gave up 6 bases; unmatched junction bases: 13. CDR3 bases: TGTGCCAGTAACGAAAGGTCAGGGGGCTGGGCCGGGGAGCTGTTTTTT. Translating gives CASNERSGGWAGELFF.

The rearrangement links TRBV30 to TRBJ1-2; no firm D call. The CDR3 extends over 13 amino acids. Trimming pared 4 bases from V and 5 bases from J, leaving 14 bases between. Per the germline V gene, CDR1 is GTSNPN and CDR2 is SVGIG (reference sequence). CDR3 DNA sequence: TGTGCCTGGACACAAGACCGAGCGTATGGCTACACCTTC. Translated, it gives CAWTQDRAYGYTF.

The chain couples TRBV30 to TRBJ1-2; TRBD1 agrees at 7 bases. The germline gives CDR1 GTSNPN, CDR2 SVGIG (reference sequence). V was pared by 4 bases and J by 4 bases, with 12 bases of the junction left unmatched. The CDR3 contains 15 residues. The CDR3 coding sequence is TGTGCCTGGACCGAATTCGACAGGGAATTCTATGGCTACACCTTC. Residues: CAWTEFDREFYGYTF.

J is TRBJ2-7 and V is TRBV5-6; 8 nucleotides line up with TRBD1. The CDR3 runs 13 residues. Germline V gene lookup returns CDR1 SGHDT and CDR2 YYEEEE. The V segment lost 4 bases and the J segment 5 bases; nucleotides outside the gene matches: 5. This CDR3 is CASSKDRENEQYF. The CDR3 DNA reads as TGTGCCAGCAGCAAGGACAGGGAGAACGAGCAGTACTTC.

This chain joins TRBV9 and TRBJ1-2; D is unclear. Germline CDR1 and CDR2: SGDLS and YYNGEE. Trimming removed 3 bases at V and 7 bases at J, with 7 bases between. The CDR3 spans 11 residues. The CDR3 DNA reads as TGTGCCAGCAGCGCTGCGTCTGGCTACACCTTC. It yields the protein CASSAASGYTF.

This sequence joins TRBV6-5 and TRBJ1-3; no definite D call. The CDR3 covers 13 residues. V shed 4 bases and J shed 0 bases, with 4 bases lying between them. Per germline, CDR1 MNHEY and CDR2 SVGAGI. CDR3 protein: CASSLSSGNTIYF. CDR3 sequence (DNA): TGTGCCAGCAGTTTGAGCTCTGGAAACACCATATATTTT.

This rearrangement joins TRBV4-1 to TRBJ2-2; D might be TRBD1 (6 bases). V was cut by 3 bases and J by 1 base, with 9 bases left in between. The CDR3 runs to 15 residues. CDR1 and CDR2 from the germline V gene are MGHRA and YSYEKL. CDR3 DNA sequence: TGCGCCAGCAGCCAGAGGACAGAGAACACCGGGGAGCTGTTTTTT. As protein: CASSQRTENTGELFF.

The chain combines TRBV13 with TRBJ1-6; the match to TRBD1 covers 7 bases. CDR3 size: 15 residues. Losses at the gene ends were 0 bases for V and 4 bases for J; bases not matched to a gene: 0. Germline values: CDR1 PRHDT, CDR2 FYEKMQ (reference sequence). For the CDR3, the DNA is TGTGCCAGCAGCTTAGGGGGACAGTATAATTCACCCCTCCACTTT. This codes for CASSLGGQYNSPLHF.

The chain links TRBV7-9 to TRBJ2-7; D possibly corresponds to TRBD2 (6 bases). The length of the CDR3 is 12 residues. The germline V gene encodes CDR1 SEHNR and CDR2 FQNEAQ (reference sequence). V lost 10 bases, J lost 6 bases, and 16 bases lay in between. The DNA for the CDR3 is TGTGCCAAGAGAGGAGGGGCAAGCGAGCAGTACTTC. It translates to CAKRGGASEQYF.

The chain combines TRBV19 with TRBJ1-2; no clear D gene. Deletions cut 6 bases from V and 7 bases from J, with 12 bases between. This CDR3 contains 12 residues. CDR1 and CDR2 (germline): LNHDA, SQIVND (reference sequence). CDR3 loop: CASSPPAGGYTF. The CDR3 DNA reads TGTGCCAGTAGCCCTCCCGCAGGTGGCTACACCTTC. The entire variable domain, with the rest obtained from reference TRBV19 and TRBJ1-2, is as follows: DGGITQSPKYLFRKEGQNVTLSCEQNLNHDAMYWYRQDPGQGLRLIYYSQIVNDFQKGDIAEGYSVSREKKESFPLTVTSAQKNPTAFYLCASSPPAGGYTFGSGTRLTVV.

The CDR3 DNA follows: TGTGCCTGGAGCCAGGGGGGCTCTGGGGCCAACGTCCTGACTTTC. Protein product: CAWSQGGSGANVLTF. The rearrangement uses TRBV30 and TRBJ2-6; weak D call: TRBD1 (7 bases). Trimming took 3 bases from V and 0 from J, leaving 9 bases between them. The CDR3 has 15 residues. Germline CDR1 is GTSNPN and CDR2 is SVGIG (reference sequence).

V gene TRBV6-5 combines with J gene TRBJ2-7; D is possibly TRBD1 (5 bases). Germline lookup yields CDR1 MNHEY and CDR2 SVGAGI. This CDR3 spans 13 amino acids. V shed 6 bases and J shed 1 base, with 10 bases lying between them. CDR3 DNA sequence: TGTGCCAGCAGCCGGACATCTTCCTACGAGCAGTACTTC. Residues: CASSRTSSYEQYF.

The J gene is TRBJ1-6, the V gene TRBV15; 7 bases line up with TRBD1. Trimming cost V 0 bases and J 10 bases; bases outside gene matches: 12. The CDR3 contains 17 residues. Germline CDR1 is LNHNV and CDR2 is YYDKDF (reference sequence). The CDR3 DNA follows: TGTGCCACCAGCAGAGATCTGACAGGGATTTTCGGCTCACCCCTCCACTTT. As protein: CATSRDLTGIFGSPLHF.

The chain links TRBV2 to TRBJ2-7; D is ambiguous. Trimming left V 7 bases short and J 3 bases short, with 7 bases between. This CDR3 region has 11 residues. The germline V gene encodes CDR1 SNHLY and CDR2 FYNNEI. Written as DNA, the CDR3 is TGTGCCAGCACAGTAAACTACGAGCAGTACTTC. This sequence encodes CASTVNYEQYF.

The chain uses TRBV30 and TRBJ2-5; 10 positions match TRBD2. The CDR3 extends over 16 amino acids. Per germline, CDR1 GTSNPN and CDR2 SVGIG (reference sequence). V was clipped by 3 bases and J by 2 bases; unmatched bases: 9. The CDR3 loop is CAWSVGASGGQETQYF. The CDR3 region has the DNA TGTGCCTGGAGCGTCGGGGCTAGCGGGGGTCAAGAGACCCAGTACTTC.

The chain joins TRBV27 to TRBJ2-6, with D uncertain. The CDR3 extends over 14 amino acids. Germline V CDR1 and CDR2: MNHEY, SMNVEV (reference sequence). Trimming pared 7 bases from V and 0 bases from J, leaving 7 bases between. Here the CDR3 DNA reads TGTGCCAGCACCCGCGGCTCTGGGGCCAACGTCCTGACTTTC. It is translated as CASTRGSGANVLTF.

CDR3 coding DNA: TGTGCCAGCAGCTTAGTAGCAGGGGGCAAGAATCAGCCCCAGCATTTT. Amino acids: CASSLVAGGKNQPQHF. J is TRBJ1-5 and V is TRBV7-2, with 8 bases matching TRBD1. Germline values: CDR1 SGHTA, CDR2 FQGNSA. The CDR3 consists of 16 residues. The V and J ends lost 1 base and 4 bases, in that order; junction bases with no gene match: 6.

The rearrangement joins TRBV9 to TRBJ1-2; 8 bases agree with TRBD1. This CDR3 is 14 amino acids long. Per germline, CDR1 SGDLS and CDR2 YYNGEE. J gave up 4 bases and V 3 bases, and 5 bases lay outside the gene matches. This CDR3 is CASSDPGGSYGYTF. CDR3 nucleotide sequence: TGTGCCAGCAGCGACCCAGGGGGCTCCTATGGCTACACCTTC.